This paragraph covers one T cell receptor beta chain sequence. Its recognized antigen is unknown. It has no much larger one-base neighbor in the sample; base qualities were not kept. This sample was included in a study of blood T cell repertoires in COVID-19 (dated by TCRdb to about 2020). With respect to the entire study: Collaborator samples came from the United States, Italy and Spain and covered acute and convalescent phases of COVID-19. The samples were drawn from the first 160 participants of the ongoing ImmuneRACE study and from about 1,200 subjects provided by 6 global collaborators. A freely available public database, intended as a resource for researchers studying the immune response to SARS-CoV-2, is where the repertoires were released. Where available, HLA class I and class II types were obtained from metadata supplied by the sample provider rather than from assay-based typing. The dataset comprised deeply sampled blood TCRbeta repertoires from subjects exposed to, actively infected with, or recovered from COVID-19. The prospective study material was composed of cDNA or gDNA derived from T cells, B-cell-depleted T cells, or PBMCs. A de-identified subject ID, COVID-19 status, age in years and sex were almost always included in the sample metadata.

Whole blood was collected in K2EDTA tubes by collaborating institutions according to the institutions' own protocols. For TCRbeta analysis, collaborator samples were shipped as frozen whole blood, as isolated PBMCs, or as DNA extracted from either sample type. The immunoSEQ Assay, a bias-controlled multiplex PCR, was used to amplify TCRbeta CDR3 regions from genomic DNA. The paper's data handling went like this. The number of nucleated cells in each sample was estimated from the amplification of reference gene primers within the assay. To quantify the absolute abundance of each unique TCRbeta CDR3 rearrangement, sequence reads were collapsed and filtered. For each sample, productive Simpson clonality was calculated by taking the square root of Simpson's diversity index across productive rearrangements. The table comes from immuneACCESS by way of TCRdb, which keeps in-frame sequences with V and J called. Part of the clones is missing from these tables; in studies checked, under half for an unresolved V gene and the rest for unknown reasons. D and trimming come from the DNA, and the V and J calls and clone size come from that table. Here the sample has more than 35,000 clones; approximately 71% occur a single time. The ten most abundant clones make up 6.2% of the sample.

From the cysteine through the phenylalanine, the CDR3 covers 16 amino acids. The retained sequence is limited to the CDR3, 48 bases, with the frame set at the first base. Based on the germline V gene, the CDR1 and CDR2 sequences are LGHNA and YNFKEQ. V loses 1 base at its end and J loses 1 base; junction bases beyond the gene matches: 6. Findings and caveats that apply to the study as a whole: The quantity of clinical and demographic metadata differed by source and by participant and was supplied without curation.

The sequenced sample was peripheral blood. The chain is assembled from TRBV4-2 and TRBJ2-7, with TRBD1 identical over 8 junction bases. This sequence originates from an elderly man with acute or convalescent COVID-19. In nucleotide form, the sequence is TGTGCCAGCAGCCAAGGGGACAGGAGGTCTTCCTACGAGCAGTACTTC. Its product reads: CASSQGDRRSSYEQYF.